This is a list of T cell receptor beta chains from one sample in a study of blood T cells in healthy people across ages. TCRdb re-called the 5' RACE reads through MiXCR, storing one row per CDR3 protein. The data show hundreds of thousands of distinct CDR3 sequences, under 45% seen once. The sequencing input was blood. The receptors shown here come from a man aged 55 to 70 in good health. Both conserved end residues are part of each CDR3. The order of the fields is clone size, D gene, V gene, J gene, CDR3 DNA, CDR3 protein. A D gene is named only where the DNA matches it firmly. For some rows the clone size is stated as once, few or many, or as a class when expanded; others skip it.

abundance: .; d_gene: .; v_gene: TRBV15; j_gene: TRBJ2-5; CDR3nt: TGTGCCACCAGCGCCCAGACAAGAGAGACCCAGTACTTC; CDR3aa: CATSAQTRETQYF
abundance: few; d_gene: .; v_gene: TRBV11-2; j_gene: TRBJ2-6; CDR3nt: TGTGCCAGCAGCTGGACTTACTCTGGGGCCAACGTCCTGACTTTC; CDR3aa: CASSWTYSGANVLTF
abundance: .; d_gene: TRBD2; v_gene: TRBV7-9; j_gene: TRBJ2-5; CDR3nt: TGTGCCAGCAGCCCGAGACTAGCGGGGACGGGGGAGACCCAGTACTTC; CDR3aa: CASSPRLAGTGETQYF
abundance: few; d_gene: .; v_gene: TRBV20-1; j_gene: TRBJ2-5; CDR3nt: TGCAGTGCTAGCGGACTAAAAGAGACCCAGTACTTC; CDR3aa: CSASGLKETQYF
abundance: .; d_gene: TRBD1; v_gene: TRBV6-2/TRBV6-3; j_gene: TRBJ2-1; CDR3nt: TGTGCCAGCAGCACGGGACAGAGATACAATGAGCAGTTCTTC; CDR3aa: CASSTGQRYNEQFF
abundance: .; d_gene: .; v_gene: TRBV4-3; j_gene: TRBJ2-3; CDR3nt: TGCGCCGGCAGCCGGGGATTCCCAAGGGGGGATACGCAGTATTTT; CDR3aa: CAGSRGFPRGDTQYF
abundance: .; d_gene: .; v_gene: TRBV7-9; j_gene: TRBJ1-4; CDR3nt: TGTGCCAGCAGTATCGTACAGGTTCAAAAACTGTTTTTT; CDR3aa: CASSIVQVQKLFF
abundance: .; d_gene: .; v_gene: TRBV7-3; j_gene: TRBJ1-1; CDR3nt: TGTGCCAGCAGCTTAACCGAGAGGAGTGGTGAAGCTTTCTTT; CDR3aa: CASSLTERSGEAFF
abundance: many; d_gene: TRBD1; v_gene: TRBV5-1; j_gene: TRBJ2-5; CDR3nt: TGTGCCAGCAGCTTAGGGGGCTTCCAAGAGACCCAGTACTTC; CDR3aa: CASSLGGFQETQYF
abundance: .; d_gene: .; v_gene: TRBV9; j_gene: TRBJ1-6; CDR3nt: TGTGCCAGCAGCTCATCCGGGTCGAATAATTCACCCCTCCACTTT; CDR3aa: CASSSSGSNNSPLHF
abundance: few; d_gene: .; v_gene: TRBV7-2; j_gene: TRBJ2-1; CDR3nt: TGTGCCATACGTGTAGGCTACAATGAGCAGTTCTTC; CDR3aa: CAIRVGYNEQFF
abundance: .; d_gene: TRBD2; v_gene: TRBV5-1; j_gene: TRBJ2-1; CDR3nt: TGCGCCAGCAGCTTGGCCCCGAGCGGGGAATACAATGAGCAGTTCTTC; CDR3aa: CASSLAPSGEYNEQFF
abundance: .; d_gene: .; v_gene: TRBV6-1; j_gene: TRBJ1-4; CDR3nt: TGTGCCAGCATTGGGCTAGGAGTTGCAACTAATGAAAAACTGTTTTTT; CDR3aa: CASIGLGVATNEKLFF
abundance: few; d_gene: .; v_gene: TRBV20-1; j_gene: TRBJ2-5; CDR3nt: TGCAGTGCTTATACAGCTCCCCGGGGGATCGAAGAGACCCAGTACTTC; CDR3aa: CSAYTAPRGIEETQYF
abundance: .; d_gene: .; v_gene: TRBV18; j_gene: TRBJ1-4; CDR3nt: TGTGCCAGCTCACCAGACGCATTTGTATCTAATGAAAAACTGTTTTTT; CDR3aa: CASSPDAFVSNEKLFF
abundance: .; d_gene: .; v_gene: TRBV7-2; j_gene: TRBJ2-1; CDR3nt: TGTGCCAGCAGCTTATCCAGGATCAATGAGCAGTTCTTC; CDR3aa: CASSLSRINEQFF
abundance: .; d_gene: .; v_gene: TRBV5-6; j_gene: TRBJ2-1; CDR3nt: TGTGCCAGCAGCTTGGATAGCGAGGGGTACAATGAGCAGTTCTTC; CDR3aa: CASSLDSEGYNEQFF
abundance: .; d_gene: .; v_gene: TRBV7-9; j_gene: TRBJ2-1; CDR3nt: TGTGCCAGCAGCTTAGGGGGGGCTGGTCATGAGCAGTTCTTC; CDR3aa: CASSLGGAGHEQFF
abundance: few; d_gene: TRBD1; v_gene: TRBV27; j_gene: TRBJ2-7; CDR3nt: TGTGCCAGCAGTTGGGACAGAACCTACGAGCAGTACTTC; CDR3aa: CASSWDRTYEQYF
abundance: .; d_gene: TRBD2; v_gene: TRBV27; j_gene: TRBJ2-7; CDR3nt: TGTGCCAGCAGTGCCAGACTAGCGGGGGACGAGCAGTACTTC; CDR3aa: CASSARLAGDEQYF
abundance: .; d_gene: TRBD2; v_gene: TRBV11-3; j_gene: TRBJ2-1; CDR3nt: TGTGCCAGCAGCCGACTAGCGGGGGGGACAACCTACAATGAGCAGTTCTTC; CDR3aa: CASSRLAGGTTYNEQFF
abundance: few; d_gene: TRBD2; v_gene: TRBV5-1; j_gene: TRBJ2-1; CDR3nt: TGCGCCAGCAGCTTGGTAGCTAGCGGGGGGAGCTCCTACAATGAGCAGTTCTTC; CDR3aa: CASSLVASGGSSYNEQFF
abundance: few; d_gene: .; v_gene: TRBV6-2/TRBV6-3; j_gene: TRBJ2-5; CDR3nt: TGTGCCAGCAGTTCAAGACTAGGGGACAATGAGCAGTACTTC; CDR3aa: CASSSRLGDNEQYF
abundance: few; d_gene: .; v_gene: TRBV5-1; j_gene: TRBJ2-6; CDR3nt: TGCGCCAGCAGTCAAACGTTGTCTGGGGCCAACGTCCTGACTTTC; CDR3aa: CASSQTLSGANVLTF
abundance: .; d_gene: TRBD2; v_gene: TRBV3-1; j_gene: TRBJ2-5; CDR3nt: TGTGCCAGCAGCTTTCGACTAGCGGGGGGGGTAGGAGAGACCCAGTACTTC; CDR3aa: CASSFRLAGGVGETQYF
abundance: .; d_gene: TRBD2; v_gene: TRBV4-1; j_gene: TRBJ2-7; CDR3nt: TGCGCCAGCAGCCAAGGGACTAGCGGGGGGAACGAGCAGTACTTC; CDR3aa: CASSQGTSGGNEQYF
abundance: many; d_gene: TRBD2; v_gene: TRBV29-1; j_gene: TRBJ2-1; CDR3nt: TGCAGCGTTGTTAGCGGGGCTTCCTCCTACAATGAGCAGTTCTTC; CDR3aa: CSVVSGASSYNEQFF
abundance: .; d_gene: TRBD1; v_gene: TRBV6-2/TRBV6-3; j_gene: TRBJ1-2; CDR3nt: TGTGCCAGCAGAGGGGGACAGAACTATGGCTACACCTTC; CDR3aa: CASRGGQNYGYTF
abundance: few; d_gene: .; v_gene: TRBV20-1; j_gene: TRBJ2-5; CDR3nt: TGCAGTGCCGAACCCAGCTGGGGGGAGACCCAGTACTTC; CDR3aa: CSAEPSWGETQYF
abundance: .; d_gene: TRBD2; v_gene: TRBV14; j_gene: TRBJ2-4; CDR3nt: TGTGCCAGCAGCGGATTGAGCGGGGGGGAGCAGTACTTC; CDR3aa: CASSGLSGGEQYF
abundance: .; d_gene: .; v_gene: TRBV12-3/TRBV12-4; j_gene: TRBJ1-1; CDR3nt: TGTGCCAGCAGCCTTAGTAAGGGATTGGGCACTGAAGCTTTCTTT; CDR3aa: CASSLSKGLGTEAFF
abundance: few; d_gene: .; v_gene: TRBV6-2/TRBV6-3; j_gene: TRBJ2-2; CDR3nt: TGTGCCAGCAGACAGACGGCCGGGGAGCTGTTTTTT; CDR3aa: CASRQTAGELFF
abundance: .; d_gene: .; v_gene: TRBV29-1; j_gene: TRBJ2-6; CDR3nt: TGCAGCGTGGCACACAGCTCTGGGGCCAACGTCCTGACTTTC; CDR3aa: CSVAHSSGANVLTF
abundance: .; d_gene: TRBD2; v_gene: TRBV27; j_gene: TRBJ2-3; CDR3nt: TGTGCCAGCAGTGGAACTAGCGGGGGGTCTGATACGCAGTATTTT; CDR3aa: CASSGTSGGSDTQYF
abundance: .; d_gene: TRBD2; v_gene: TRBV5-1; j_gene: TRBJ2-3; CDR3nt: TGCGCCAGCAGCTTGCCGACTAGCGGGGGGACAGATACGCAGTATTTT; CDR3aa: CASSLPTSGGTDTQYF
abundance: .; d_gene: TRBD1; v_gene: TRBV18; j_gene: TRBJ2-3; CDR3nt: TGTGCCAGCTCACCTGAGTGGACAGGGGGCACAGATACGCAGTATTTT; CDR3aa: CASSPEWTGGTDTQYF
abundance: .; d_gene: .; v_gene: TRBV6-2/TRBV6-3; j_gene: TRBJ1-2; CDR3nt: TGTGCCAGCAGACGGGACGGTTCTAACTATGGCTACACCTTC; CDR3aa: CASRRDGSNYGYTF
abundance: few; d_gene: .; v_gene: TRBV20-1; j_gene: TRBJ1-4; CDR3nt: TGCAGTGCTAGAGATTCCGGGATCACTAATGAAAAACTGTTTTTT; CDR3aa: CSARDSGITNEKLFF
abundance: few; d_gene: .; v_gene: TRBV9; j_gene: TRBJ2-1; CDR3nt: TGTGCCAGCAGCCCCCGTCTAAGCTCCTACAATGAGCAGTTCTTC; CDR3aa: CASSPRLSSYNEQFF
abundance: .; d_gene: TRBD2; v_gene: TRBV6-2/TRBV6-3; j_gene: TRBJ2-7; CDR3nt: TGTGCCAGCAGTTATTGGTTCGGGACTAGCGACTACGAGCAGTACTTC; CDR3aa: CASSYWFGTSDYEQYF
abundance: .; d_gene: .; v_gene: TRBV5-6; j_gene: TRBJ2-1; CDR3nt: TGTGCCAGCAGCTTGCAAAACTCCCCGAATGAGCAGTTCTTC; CDR3aa: CASSLQNSPNEQFF
abundance: .; d_gene: .; v_gene: TRBV7-3; j_gene: TRBJ2-1; CDR3nt: TGTGCCAGCAGCTTGGCAAGCGCCGCTGGTGAGCAGTTCTTC; CDR3aa: CASSLASAAGEQFF
abundance: .; d_gene: TRBD2; v_gene: TRBV12-3/TRBV12-4; j_gene: TRBJ2-3; CDR3nt: TGTGCCAGCAGTAATAGCGGGGGCACAGATACGCAGTATTTT; CDR3aa: CASSNSGGTDTQYF
abundance: many; d_gene: .; v_gene: TRBV7-9; j_gene: TRBJ2-7; CDR3nt: TGTGCCAGCAGCTTCCGGGGTGGCTACGAGCAGTACTTC; CDR3aa: CASSFRGGYEQYF
abundance: many; d_gene: TRBD2; v_gene: TRBV5-1; j_gene: TRBJ2-1; CDR3nt: TGCGCCAGCAGTCAAATAGCGGGGGTATCCTACAATGAGCAGTTCTTC; CDR3aa: CASSQIAGVSYNEQFF
abundance: few; d_gene: .; v_gene: TRBV7-9; j_gene: TRBJ2-5; CDR3nt: TGTGCCAGCAGCAACACAAGGAGGAGACAAGAGACCCAGTACTTC; CDR3aa: CASSNTRRRQETQYF
abundance: few; d_gene: TRBD2; v_gene: TRBV20-1; j_gene: TRBJ2-1; CDR3nt: TGCAGTGCAACTAGCGGGATCAACTACAATGAGCAGTTCTTC; CDR3aa: CSATSGINYNEQFF
abundance: .; d_gene: .; v_gene: TRBV11-2; j_gene: TRBJ2-1; CDR3nt: TGTGCCAGCAGTCGGGGGGGAGGGACAGGAACGACGAGAAACAATGAGCAGTTCTTC; CDR3aa: CASSRGGGTGTTRNNEQFF
abundance: few; d_gene: .; v_gene: TRBV7-3; j_gene: TRBJ2-1; CDR3nt: TGTGCCAGCAGCATAAACAACAATGAGCAGTTCTTC; CDR3aa: CASSINNNEQFF
abundance: few; d_gene: TRBD2; v_gene: TRBV27; j_gene: TRBJ2-5; CDR3nt: TGTGCCAGCAGCAAAAGGGTCCTAGCGGGAACCCAAGAGACCCAGTACTTC; CDR3aa: CASSKRVLAGTQETQYF
abundance: .; d_gene: TRBD1; v_gene: TRBV6-6; j_gene: TRBJ2-5; CDR3nt: TGTGCCAGCAGTGACGTCGGACAGGGGGAAGAGCAGTACTTC; CDR3aa: CASSDVGQGEEQYF
abundance: few; d_gene: .; v_gene: TRBV6-2/TRBV6-3; j_gene: TRBJ2-7; CDR3nt: TGTGCCAGCAGTTACTCTGTCAGCTCCTACGAGCAGTACTTC; CDR3aa: CASSYSVSSYEQYF
abundance: .; d_gene: .; v_gene: TRBV10-3; j_gene: TRBJ2-3; CDR3nt: TGTGCCATCAGCAGAGTTAGGGCAGATACGCAGTATTTT; CDR3aa: CAISRVRADTQYF
abundance: .; d_gene: .; v_gene: TRBV29-1; j_gene: TRBJ2-3; CDR3nt: TGCAGCGTGAGCGGATCAATCGAGGGCACAGATACGCGGTATTTT; CDR3aa: CSVSGSIEGTDTRYF